Presented here are 28 T cell receptor beta chains from one specimen sequenced in a study of cytomegalovirus exposure and HLA in healthy donors (dated 2017 in TCRdb). The library was obtained by the immunoSEQ multiplex PCR assay. Sourced from immuneACCESS, this table was stored by TCRdb with only in-frame sequences that have V and J called. A share of the clones is absent; for the studies checked, an unresolved V gene accounts for under half, and the remainder has no known explanation. This sample comprises around 200,000 clones, roughly 84% of them detected only once. The ten top clones hold 2.5% to 3% of the sample. Input material: PBMCs. The receptors originated from a woman aged 18-29 years in good health and CMV-seropositive.

The J gene is TRBJ2-7, the V gene TRBV6-5; 8 bases are a match to TRBD1. Unmatched junction bases numbered 13, after V lost 6 bases and J lost 6 bases. The CDR3 length is 15 residues. The germline gives CDR1 MNHEY, CDR2 SVGAGI. As DNA, the CDR3 is TGTGCCAGCAGACCGTCCAAAGGACAGGGAGGCGAGCAGTACTTC. Translated: CASRPSKGQGGEQYF.

The chain is built from TRBV6-1 and TRBJ2-3, with 12 bases identical to TRBD1. CDR1 is MNHNS and CDR2 is SASEGT in the germline V gene. Trimming at V came to 5 bases and at J to 4 bases, leaving 4 bases not matched to a gene. This CDR3 contains 15 residues. CDR3 bases: TGTGCCAGCAGTAAGGGACAGGGGGCTGCAGATACGCAGTATTTT. Amino acids: CASSKGQGAADTQYF.

The V and J genes are TRBV7-9 and TRBJ1-5, with D perhaps matching TRBD1 (5 bases). V was pared by 5 bases and J by 7 bases, with 12 bases between. The CDR3 spans 13 residues. CDR1 SEHNR and CDR2 FQNEAQ come from the germline V gene (reference sequence). In DNA, the CDR3 is TGTGCCAGCAGCGCCCGACAGTACCAGCCCCAGCATTTT. Encoded protein: CASSARQYQPQHF.

The chain is built from TRBV2 and TRBJ1-4; D is unresolved. In germline, CDR1 is SNHLY, CDR2 FYNNEI. V shed 5 bases and J shed 8 bases, with 21 bases lying between them. CDR3 length equals 16 residues. CDR3 loop: CASSKDTGVTSEKLFF. CDR3 DNA sequence: TGTGCCAGCAGTAAAGACACCGGGGTCACGAGCGAAAAACTGTTTTTT.

The chain links TRBV5-1 to TRBJ2-3, with 12 bases lining up with TRBD2. The CDR3 totals 20 residues. J gave up 3 bases and V 0 bases, and 14 bases lay outside the gene matches. Germline loops: CDR1 SGHRS, CDR2 YFSETQ. The CDR3 reads CASSLGSRLAGGPGTDTQYF. For the CDR3, the DNA is TGCGCCAGCAGCTTGGGGTCGCGGCTAGCGGGGGGGCCGGGGACAGATACGCAGTATTTT.

The chain uses TRBV14 and TRBJ2-1; 12 bases fit TRBD2. Germline CDR1 reads SGHDN; CDR2 reads FVKESK. This CDR3 spans 18 amino acids. With 2 bases clipped from V and 0 bases from J, the junction kept 5 bases outside the gene matches. The CDR3 region is CASSQRTSGVSSYNEQFF. Written as DNA, the CDR3 is TGTGCCAGCAGCCAAAGGACTAGCGGGGTGAGCTCCTACAATGAGCAGTTCTTC.

With respect to this clone: Within the sample, other DNA sequences also encode this same CDR3. This chain connects TRBV7-2 to TRBJ1-6; 7 bases match TRBD1. Germline loops: CDR1 SGHTA, CDR2 FQGNSA. V gave up 1 base and J gave up 10 bases; unmatched junction bases: 4. This CDR3 is 14 amino acids long. The CDR3 nucleotides read TGTGCCAGCAGCTTAGAAGGGGGCGGCTCACCCCTCCACTTT. Translated, it gives CASSLEGGGSPLHF.

The rearrangement joins TRBV15 to TRBJ2-7, with D possibly being TRBD1 (5 bases). CDR3 length: 16 amino acids. V lost 3 bases and J 2 bases, leaving 17 bases between the germline ends. From germline, CDR1 is LNHNV and CDR2 YYDKDF (reference sequence). CDR3 loop: CATSRAVGAGTYEQYF. The CDR3 nucleotides are TGTGCCACCAGCAGGGCTGTAGGTGCAGGGACCTACGAGCAGTACTTC.

The gene calls are TRBV27 and TRBJ1-3; TRBD1 aligns across 7 bases. After removal of 6 bases from V and 6 bases from J, the junction contained 11 bases not matched to a gene. The CDR3 totals 15 residues. In germline, CDR1 is MNHEY, CDR2 SMNVEV (reference sequence). CDR3 sequence reads: CASSLRQGAKNTIYF. For the CDR3, the DNA is TGTGCCAGCAGCCTTCGACAGGGTGCCAAAAACACCATATATTTT.

The rearrangement joins TRBV7-3 to TRBJ1-6, with no clear D. V was clipped by 3 bases and J by 9 bases, with 12 bases between them. This CDR3 has 14 residues. Germline loops: CDR1 SGHTA, CDR2 FQGTGA. The CDR3: CASSLHGTPSPLHF. The CDR3 nucleotides are TGTGCCAGCAGCTTGCACGGTACTCCTTCACCCCTCCACTTT.

The J gene is TRBJ2-3, the V gene TRBV5-4, with 12 bases lining up with TRBD2. The CDR3 spans 18 residues. The ends lost 2 bases at V and 6 bases at J; junction bases unmatched: 13. Germline values: CDR1 SGHNT, CDR2 YYREEE (reference sequence). The CDR3 region is CASSFGIELAGGQDTQYF. In DNA form, the CDR3 reads TGTGCCAGCAGCTTTGGGATCGAGCTAGCGGGGGGGCAGGATACGCAGTATTTT. Full variable domain (missing parts from reference TRBV5-4 and TRBJ2-3): ETGVTQSPTHLIKTRGQQVTLRCSSQSGHNTVSWYQQALGQGPQFIFQYYREEENGRGNFPPRFSGLQFPNYSSELNVNALELDDSALYLCASSFGIELAGGQDTQYFGPGTRLTVL.

V gene TRBV4-3 combines with J gene TRBJ2-3; perhaps TRBD2 as D (5 bases). V lost 4 bases and J 2 bases, leaving 13 bases between the germline ends. Per germline, CDR1 LGHNA and CDR2 YSLEER. The CDR3 covers 15 residues. The chain's CDR3 is CASSPNGELTDTQYF. The CDR3 DNA sequence: TGCGCCAGCAGCCCTAACGGGGAACTCACAGATACGCAGTATTTT.

The gene calls are TRBV2 and TRBJ1-2, with 9 bases lining up with TRBD1. Germline CDR1 SNHLY, CDR2 FYNNEI. With 6 bases clipped from V and 5 bases from J, the junction kept 10 bases outside the gene matches. This CDR3 has 15 amino acids. Here the CDR3 reads CASRWDRAALYGYTF. The CDR3 nucleotides read TGTGCCAGCAGGTGGGACAGGGCCGCCTTATATGGCTACACCTTC.

This chain connects TRBV5-4 to TRBJ2-1; 7 bases match TRBD1. The germline V gene has CDR1 SGHNT and CDR2 YYREEE (reference sequence). Trimming took 3 bases from V and 4 from J; bases not matched to a gene: 1. The CDR3 spans 13 residues. In DNA, the CDR3 is TGTGCCAGCAGCTCGGGACAGTACAATGAGCAGTTCTTC. It specifies CASSSGQYNEQFF.

The J gene is TRBJ2-3, the V gene TRBV6-5; D perhaps matches TRBD2 (6 bases). Germline V gene lookup returns CDR1 MNHEY and CDR2 SVGAGI. The CDR3 is made up of 15 amino acids. Deletions cut 7 bases from V and 2 bases from J, with 16 bases between. The CDR3 region has the DNA TGTGCCAGCAAGGAGGGGCCGAAAACCACAGATACGCAGTATTTT. This gives the protein CASKEGPKTTDTQYF.

The chain links TRBV27 to TRBJ2-5; 8 bases fit TRBD2. Germline CDR1 and CDR2: MNHEY and SMNVEV (reference sequence). This CDR3 is built from 15 residues. The ends lost 2 bases at V and 1 base at J; junction bases unmatched: 3. The CDR3, as DNA: TGTGCCAGCAGTTTACTAAGCGGGGGCCAAGAGACCCAGTACTTC. Translation: CASSLLSGGQETQYF.

The chain links TRBV5-6 to TRBJ1-6; D gene uncertain. The CDR3 length is 16 residues. V lost 3 bases to trimming and J lost 0 bases, with 10 bases between them. The germline V gene has CDR1 SGHDT and CDR2 YYEEEE. The CDR3 DNA reads as TGTGCCAGCAGCTCCGGACTTAACTCCTATAATTCACCCCTCCACTTT. Its translation: CASSSGLNSYNSPLHF.

This chain joins TRBV19 and TRBJ1-2, with 8 bases that match TRBD1. This CDR3 region has 15 residues. V lost 6 bases to trimming and J lost 4 bases; unmatched junction nucleotides: 10. From germline, CDR1 is LNHDA and CDR2 SQIVND (reference sequence). The CDR3 loop reads CASSLTGVVGYGYTF. In DNA form, the CDR3 reads TGTGCCAGTAGCCTGACAGGGGTTGTTGGCTATGGCTACACCTTC.

The rearrangement joins TRBV15 to TRBJ1-1; the D gene is possibly TRBD1 (6 bases). The V gene's germline CDR1 is LNHNV and CDR2 YYDKDF (reference sequence). This CDR3 contains 16 residues. The V and J ends lost 1 base and 1 base respectively, with 13 bases between them. CDR3 region: CATSRALLTGNTEAFF. CDR3 sequence (DNA): TGTGCCACCAGCAGAGCGTTGCTGACAGGGAACACTGAAGCTTTCTTT.

This sequence joins TRBV7-8 and TRBJ2-7; TRBD2 might be the D (5 bases). Trimming left V 4 bases short and J 3 bases short, with 13 bases between. Germline V lookup: CDR1 SGHVS, CDR2 FQNEAQ. The CDR3 runs to 14 residues. The DNA of the CDR3 is TGTGCCAGCAGCTCTCGTTTTGGGAGCTACGAGCAGTACTTC. Amino acid sequence: CASSSRFGSYEQYF.

This chain connects TRBV19 to TRBJ1-3; 9 nucleotides line up with TRBD1. Germline-derived CDR1 and CDR2 are LNHDA and SQIVND (reference sequence). The V and J ends lost 7 bases and 0 bases, in that order; junction bases with no gene match: 7. There are 16 residues in the CDR3. CDR3 bases: TGTGCCAGTACTCGGGACAGGGTGTTCTCTGGAAACACCATATATTTT. Translation gives CASTRDRVFSGNTIYF. The whole variable domain, filled in from reference TRBV19 and TRBJ1-3, reads DGGITQSPKYLFRKEGQNVTLSCEQNLNHDAMYWYRQDPGQGLRLIYYSQIVNDFQKGDIAEGYSVSREKKESFPLTVTSAQKNPTAFYLCASTRDRVFSGNTIYFGEGSWLTVV.

This chain connects TRBV21-1 to TRBJ2-7; TRBD2 was called by the table and not checked on the DNA. TRBV21-1 constitutes a pseudogene. This CDR3 contains 16 residues. The CDR3 reads CDYTVWEGPSSYEQYF. The CDR3 DNA reads TGTGACTATACCGTGTGGGAGGGTCCCAGCTCCTACGAGCAGTACTTC.

V usage is TRBV7-9 and J usage is TRBJ1-4; a weak D match, TRBD1 (5 bases). Trimming took off 0 bases at V and 7 bases at J, with 12 bases between the two ends. The CDR3 extends over 15 amino acids. From germline, CDR1 is SEHNR and CDR2 FQNEAQ (reference sequence). CDR3 in amino acids: CASSLAQGSAEKLFF. CDR3 sequence (DNA): TGTGCCAGCAGCTTAGCTCAGGGCTCAGCTGAAAAACTGTTTTTT.

The V and J genes are TRBV5-5 and TRBJ1-3, with a possible D match to TRBD1 (5 bases). The V gene's germline CDR1 is SGHKS and CDR2 YYEKEE (reference sequence). The CDR3 contains 15 residues. Trimming removed 3 bases from V and 1 base from J, with 11 bases in between. The CDR3 here is CASSSAGRSGNTIYF. DNA for the CDR3: TGTGCCAGCAGCTCCGCAGGGAGGTCTGGAAACACCATATATTTT.

V gene TRBV10-1 combines with J gene TRBJ2-7; the D gene is possibly TRBD2 (6 bases). From germline, CDR1 is WNHNN and CDR2 SYGVQD (reference sequence). Between the trimmed V and J ends, which lost 3 bases and 12 bases, there was a span of 21 bases. This CDR3 contains 14 residues. The CDR3 loop is CASSEKWRVLSLYF. In nucleotides, the CDR3 is TGCGCCAGCAGTGAAAAATGGAGGGTCTTGAGTCTGTACTTC.

The chain carries TRBV18 and TRBJ1-4, with D possibly TRBD1 on 5 matching bases. V lost 0 bases, J lost 8 bases, and 13 bases lay in between. Looked up from germline, CDR1 is KGHSH and CDR2 is LQKENI. The CDR3 totals 15 residues. The CDR3 DNA reads as TGTGCCAGCTCACCACCCTCTGGGGCGGGGGAAAAACTGTTTTTT. This gives the protein CASSPPSGAGEKLFF.

This clone was detected only once. The chain recombines TRBV7-9 with TRBJ2-3, with D possibly TRBD2 on 7 matching bases. CDR1 is SEHNR, CDR2 FQNEAQ, per germline (reference sequence). Between the trimmed V and J ends, which lost 2 bases and 5 bases, there was a span of 14 bases. The CDR3 has 15 amino acids. The CDR3 loop reads CASSLRGGTRDTQYF. CDR3 coding DNA: TGTGCCAGCAGCTTACGCGGGGGCACGAGAGATACGCAGTATTTT. The complete variable domain, with remaining parts taken from reference TRBV7-9 and TRBJ2-3, reads DTGVSQNPRHKITKRGQNVTFRCDPISEHNRLYWYRQTLGQGPEFLTYFQNEAQLEKSRLLSDRFSAERPKGSFSTLEIQRTEQGDSAMYLCASSLRGGTRDTQYFGPGTRLTVL.

The chain links TRBV6-6 to TRBJ1-2; 10 bases line up with TRBD1. The germline V gene has CDR1 MNHNY and CDR2 SVGAGI (reference sequence). V dropped 8 bases and J dropped 7; count of bases not matched to a gene: 10. The CDR3 is 14 residues long. The CDR3 loop is CASPPMRDRGGYTF. CDR3 coding DNA: TGTGCCAGCCCCCCGATGCGGGACAGGGGTGGCTACACCTTC.